This is a list of T cell receptor beta chains from one sample in a study of blood T cell repertoires in COVID-19. The repertoire was sequenced with immunoSEQ multiplex PCR; TCRdb's copy has only in-frame clones and lacks some. Among fewer than 200,000 clones listed, 89% were seen once. Sequencing was done on a sample of peripheral blood. These receptors came from a man younger than 30 who had recovered from COVID-19. Both conserved end residues are part of each CDR3. Fields, in order: D gene, J gene, clone size, V gene, CDR3 protein, CDR3 DNA. The D gene is left open where the match is weak. The listing skips clone size in some rows; elsewhere it reads once, few, many or a size class.

d_gene: TRBD1; j_gene: TRBJ1-2; abundance: .; v_gene: TRBV5-1; CDR3aa: CASSFLAAGGARDGYTF; CDR3nt: TGCGCCAGCAGCTTTTTAGCGGCAGGGGGCGCCCGGGATGGCTACACCTTC
d_gene: TRBD2; j_gene: TRBJ2-7; abundance: .; v_gene: TRBV4-1; CDR3aa: CASSQFSGSSYEQYF; CDR3nt: TGCGCCAGCAGCCAATTTAGCGGGAGCTCCTACGAGCAGTACTTC
d_gene: TRBD1; j_gene: TRBJ1-2; abundance: .; v_gene: TRBV6-2/TRBV6-3; CDR3aa: CASSYPPGQFNYGYTF; CDR3nt: TGTGCCAGCAGTTACCCCCCGGGACAGTTTAACTATGGCTACACCTTC
d_gene: TRBD2; j_gene: TRBJ2-1; abundance: .; v_gene: TRBV3-1/TRBV3-2; CDR3aa: CASSQLAGSYNEQFF; CDR3nt: TGTGCCAGCAGCCAACTAGCGGGCTCCTACAATGAGCAGTTCTTC
d_gene: TRBD2; j_gene: TRBJ2-1; abundance: .; v_gene: TRBV7-3; CDR3aa: CASSLGGSSPQFF; CDR3nt: TGTGCCAGCAGTCTAGGCGGGAGCTCGCCTCAGTTCTTC
d_gene: TRBD2; j_gene: TRBJ2-7; abundance: .; v_gene: TRBV3-1/TRBV3-2; CDR3aa: CASSYRTSGSMGEQYF; CDR3nt: TGTGCCAGCAGCTACAGGACTAGCGGGAGTATGGGCGAGCAGTACTTC
d_gene: .; j_gene: TRBJ1-1; abundance: .; v_gene: TRBV6-2/TRBV6-3; CDR3aa: CASSPRTWANTEAFF; CDR3nt: TGTGCCAGCAGTCCCCGGACATGGGCTAACACTGAAGCTTTCTTT
d_gene: .; j_gene: TRBJ1-1; abundance: .; v_gene: TRBV18; CDR3aa: CASSRQTGNTEAFF; CDR3nt: TGTGCCAGCTCACGGCAGACAGGAAACACTGAAGCTTTCTTT
d_gene: .; j_gene: TRBJ2-5; abundance: .; v_gene: TRBV20-1; CDR3aa: CSARGLETQYF; CDR3nt: TGCAGTGCCAGGGGCCTAGAGACCCAGTACTTC
d_gene: .; j_gene: TRBJ2-2; abundance: .; v_gene: TRBV7-2; CDR3aa: CASSTRDGANTGELFF; CDR3nt: TGTGCCAGCAGCACCCGGGATGGGGCGAACACCGGGGAGCTGTTTTTT
d_gene: .; j_gene: TRBJ1-2; abundance: .; v_gene: TRBV6-2/TRBV6-3; CDR3aa: CASSPGSWGYTF; CDR3nt: TGTGCCAGCAGCCCCGGGAGCTGGGGCTACACCTTC
d_gene: TRBD1; j_gene: TRBJ2-7; abundance: few; v_gene: TRBV5-5; CDR3aa: CASSILQGTHYEQYF; CDR3nt: TGTGCCAGCAGCATATTACAGGGGACCCACTACGAGCAGTACTTC
d_gene: TRBD1; j_gene: TRBJ1-6; abundance: .; v_gene: TRBV7-2; CDR3aa: CASSLDGQGANSPLHF; CDR3nt: TGTGCCAGCAGCTTAGATGGTCAGGGGGCGAATTCACCCCTCCACTTT
d_gene: TRBD1; j_gene: TRBJ2-7; abundance: .; v_gene: TRBV12-3/TRBV12-4; CDR3aa: CASNGQGRLEQYF; CDR3nt: TGTGCCAGCAACGGACAGGGGCGCTTGGAGCAGTACTTC
d_gene: TRBD2; j_gene: TRBJ2-5; abundance: .; v_gene: TRBV5-5; CDR3aa: CASSLRLALETQYF; CDR3nt: TGTGCCAGCAGCTTGAGACTAGCCCTAGAGACCCAGTACTTC
d_gene: .; j_gene: TRBJ2-7; abundance: .; v_gene: TRBV3-1/TRBV3-2; CDR3aa: CASSPFGSFGEQYF; CDR3nt: TGTGCCAGCAGCCCTTTTGGTTCCTTCGGGGAGCAGTACTTC
d_gene: TRBD1; j_gene: TRBJ2-1; abundance: once; v_gene: TRBV28; CDR3aa: CASSLRQGSGHEQFF; CDR3nt: TGTGCCAGCAGTTTACGACAGGGGTCTGGGCATGAGCAGTTCTTC
d_gene: TRBD1; j_gene: TRBJ2-7; abundance: .; v_gene: TRBV29-1; CDR3aa: CSVWAATGNEQYF; CDR3nt: TGCAGCGTCTGGGCCGCGACAGGGAACGAGCAGTACTTC
d_gene: .; j_gene: TRBJ2-1; abundance: .; v_gene: TRBV4-3; CDR3aa: CASSQGWGSAYNEQFF; CDR3nt: TGCGCCAGCAGCCAAGGGTGGGGTAGCGCATACAATGAGCAGTTCTTC
d_gene: TRBD1; j_gene: TRBJ2-7; abundance: .; v_gene: TRBV4-2; CDR3aa: CASSQSQGAYEQYF; CDR3nt: TGTGCCAGCAGCCAATCCCAGGGGGCCTACGAGCAGTACTTC
d_gene: TRBD1; j_gene: TRBJ1-5; abundance: .; v_gene: TRBV6-5; CDR3aa: CASSYSGTGNQPQHF; CDR3nt: TGTGCCAGCAGTTACTCCGGGACAGGCAATCAGCCCCAGCATTTT
d_gene: .; j_gene: TRBJ2-2; abundance: once; v_gene: TRBV18; CDR3aa: CASSPNADYTGELFF; CDR3nt: TGTGCCAGCTCACCAAACGCAGATTACACCGGGGAGCTGTTTTTT
d_gene: .; j_gene: TRBJ1-4; abundance: .; v_gene: TRBV23-1; CDR3aa: CASARQDATNEKLFF; CDR3nt: TGCGCCAGCGCTCGACAGGACGCAACTAATGAAAAACTGTTTTTT
d_gene: TRBD1; j_gene: TRBJ2-7; abundance: .; v_gene: TRBV30; CDR3aa: CAWARGYYEQYF; CDR3nt: TGTGCCTGGGCCAGGGGGTACTACGAGCAGTACTTC
d_gene: TRBD1; j_gene: TRBJ2-7; abundance: .; v_gene: TRBV7-9; CDR3aa: CASSLGTGGGYEQYF; CDR3nt: TGTGCCAGCAGCTTAGGAACAGGGGGTGGTTACGAGCAGTACTTC
d_gene: TRBD2; j_gene: TRBJ2-1; abundance: .; v_gene: TRBV4-1; CDR3aa: CASSQPGTSRLYNEQFF; CDR3nt: TGCGCCAGCAGCCAACCGGGGACTAGCCGACTCTACAATGAGCAGTTCTTC
d_gene: .; j_gene: TRBJ1-5; abundance: .; v_gene: TRBV10-3; CDR3aa: CAISESAANQPQHF; CDR3nt: TGTGCCATCAGTGAGTCGGCTGCCAATCAGCCCCAGCATTTT
d_gene: .; j_gene: TRBJ2-1; abundance: .; v_gene: TRBV2; CDR3aa: CASSYFPYNEQFF; CDR3nt: TGTGCCAGCAGTTACTTCCCCTACAATGAGCAGTTCTTC
d_gene: TRBD2; j_gene: TRBJ2-5; abundance: .; v_gene: TRBV18; CDR3aa: CASSPLSGGPQETQYF; CDR3nt: TGTGCCAGCTCACCTCTGAGCGGGGGCCCCCAAGAGACCCAGTACTTC